This TCR beta chain was obtained from a study of shared clonotypes between healthy human individuals. Study-wide results and limits: Naive subsets, compared against memory subsets, generally had larger estimated richness values. Sharing across four donors was highest in naive CD4 (roughly 5%) and lowest in memory CD8 (approximately 0.4%).

For this clone: What it recognizes is unknown. Other DNA sequences in the same sample also yield this CDR3.

It was approximately 0.2 ug DNA, approximately 30,000 T cell genomes, that sorted-subset replicate PCRs used. Only in-frame clones appear in the TCRdb table, and some are missing; sequencing was by immunoSEQ multiplex PCR. The repertoire consists of hundreds of thousands of clones, with approximately 96% occurring once and the leading ten covering roughly 0.12%. The CDR3 is made up of 15 amino acids. In germline, CDR1 is SGDLS, CDR2 YYNGEE. The V gene lost 0 bases and the J gene lost 0 bases, with 7 bases spanning the gap. Naive CD8 cells, CD45RO-negative and positively selected for CCR7, excluded terminally differentiated effector memory CD45RA+ cells.

Sequenced input: naive CD8+ T cells sorted from blood. This TCR was sampled from a woman aged 25-40 years in good health. V and J are TRBV9 and TRBJ1-3, with D unclear. The chain's CDR3 is CASSVEGFSGNTIYF. DNA of the CDR3: TGTGCCAGCAGCGTAGAAGGGTTCTCTGGAAACACCATATATTTT.